The source of this TCR beta chain is a study of identical twins. TCRdb reanalysed the 5' RACE reads using MiXCR and keeps one entry per CDR3 protein. This sample has around 960,000 distinct CDR3 sequences, with around an eighth found just once. General study points: The study based its conclusions on cross-sectional statistical analysis and did not follow the same donors. Low generation-probability sequences were in excess among twin-shared out-of-frame alpha sequences.

Note on this clonotype: What it binds is unknown.

The CDR3 totals 16 residues. Germline V gene data show CDR1 as DFQATT and CDR2 as SNEGSKA (reference sequence). Germline trimming cut 5 bases from V and 2 bases from J; bases unmatched to any gene: 7. The same sample was also studied in work on yellow fever vaccine responses in identical twins.

The TCR comes from a woman in her late teens or twenties in good health. The V and J genes are TRBV20-1 and TRBJ2-1, with TRBD2 matching 12 bases. Sequencing was carried out using PBMCs. The CDR3: CSADGGLAGTYNEQFF. In DNA form, the CDR3 reads TGCAGTGCTGACGGCGGACTAGCGGGGACCTACAATGAGCAGTTCTTC.